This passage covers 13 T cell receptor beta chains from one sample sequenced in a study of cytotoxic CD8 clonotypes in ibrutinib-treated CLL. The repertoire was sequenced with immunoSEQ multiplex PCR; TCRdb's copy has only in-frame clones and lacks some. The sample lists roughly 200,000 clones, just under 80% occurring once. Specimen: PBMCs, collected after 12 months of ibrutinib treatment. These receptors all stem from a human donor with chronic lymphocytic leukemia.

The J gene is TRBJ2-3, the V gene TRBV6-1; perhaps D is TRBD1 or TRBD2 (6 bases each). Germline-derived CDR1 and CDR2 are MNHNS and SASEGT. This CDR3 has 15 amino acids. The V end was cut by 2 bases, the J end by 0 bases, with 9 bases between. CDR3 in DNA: TGTGCCAGCAGTGAAAGGGGGACTAGCACAGATACGCAGTATTTT. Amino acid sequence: CASSERGTSTDTQYF.

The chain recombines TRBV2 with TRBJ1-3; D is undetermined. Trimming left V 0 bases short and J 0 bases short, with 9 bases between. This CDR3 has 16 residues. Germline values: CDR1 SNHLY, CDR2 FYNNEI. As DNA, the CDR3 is TGTGCCAGCAGTGAAGCGCTGGTATTCTCTGGAAACACCATATATTTT. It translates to CASSEALVFSGNTIYF.

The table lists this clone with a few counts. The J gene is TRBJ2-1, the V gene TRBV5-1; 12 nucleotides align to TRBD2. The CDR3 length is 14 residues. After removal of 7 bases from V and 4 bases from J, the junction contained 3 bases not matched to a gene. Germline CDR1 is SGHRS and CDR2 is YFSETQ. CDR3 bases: TGCGCCAGCTCCGGGACTAGCGGGTACAATGAGCAGTTCTTC. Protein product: CASSGTSGYNEQFF.

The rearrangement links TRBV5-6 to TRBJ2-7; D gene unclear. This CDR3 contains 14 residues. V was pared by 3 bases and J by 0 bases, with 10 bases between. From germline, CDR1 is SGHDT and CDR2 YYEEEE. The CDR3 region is CASSSSGSSYEQYF. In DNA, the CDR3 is TGTGCCAGCAGCTCATCAGGCAGCTCCTACGAGCAGTACTTC.

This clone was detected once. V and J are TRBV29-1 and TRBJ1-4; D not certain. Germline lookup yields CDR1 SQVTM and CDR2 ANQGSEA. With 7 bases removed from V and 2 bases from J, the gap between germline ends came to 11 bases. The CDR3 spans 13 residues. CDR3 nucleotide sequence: TGCAGCGCCCGACGGGGTACTAATGAAAAACTGTTTTTT. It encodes CSARRGTNEKLFF.

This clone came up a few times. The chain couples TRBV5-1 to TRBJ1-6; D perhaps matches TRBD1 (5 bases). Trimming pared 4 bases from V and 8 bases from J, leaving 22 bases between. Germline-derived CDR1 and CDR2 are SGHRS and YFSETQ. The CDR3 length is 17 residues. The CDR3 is CASSQLGPGRGDSPLHF. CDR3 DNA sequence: TGCGCCAGCAGCCAGCTCGGACCGGGCCGGGGCGATTCACCCCTCCACTTT. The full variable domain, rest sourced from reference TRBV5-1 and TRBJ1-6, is KAGVTQTPRYLIKTRGQQVTLSCSPISGHRSVSWYQQTPGQGLQFLFEYFSETQRNKGNFPGRFSGRQFSNSRSEMNVSTLELGDSALYLCASSQLGPGRGDSPLHFGNGTRLTVT.

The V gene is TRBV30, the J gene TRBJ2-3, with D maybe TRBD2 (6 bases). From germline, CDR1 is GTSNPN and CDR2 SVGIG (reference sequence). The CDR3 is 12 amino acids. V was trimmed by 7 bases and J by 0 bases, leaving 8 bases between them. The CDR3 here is CAYGGSTDTQYF. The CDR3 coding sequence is TGTGCCTACGGGGGAAGCACAGATACGCAGTATTTT.

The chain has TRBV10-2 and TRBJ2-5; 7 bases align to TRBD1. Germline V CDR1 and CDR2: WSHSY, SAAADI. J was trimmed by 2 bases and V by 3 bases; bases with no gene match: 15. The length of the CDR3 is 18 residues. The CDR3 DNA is TGCGCCAGCAGTGATGGGGACAGTTCCCTGCCGTTTCAAGAGACCCAGTACTTC. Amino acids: CASSDGDSSLPFQETQYF.

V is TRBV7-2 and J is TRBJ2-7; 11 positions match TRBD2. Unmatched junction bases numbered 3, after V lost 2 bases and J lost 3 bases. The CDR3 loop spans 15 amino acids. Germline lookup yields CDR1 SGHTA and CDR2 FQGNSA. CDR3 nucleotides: TGTGCCAGCAGCTTATTAGGGACTAGCGGCTACGAGCAGTACTTC. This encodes CASSLLGTSGYEQYF.

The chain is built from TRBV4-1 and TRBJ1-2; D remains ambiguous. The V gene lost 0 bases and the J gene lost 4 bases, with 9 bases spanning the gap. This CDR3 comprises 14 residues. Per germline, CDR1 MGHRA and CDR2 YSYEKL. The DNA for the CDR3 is TGCGCCAGCAGCCAAGAGGCGAGCGGCTATGGCTACACCTTC. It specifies CASSQEASGYGYTF.

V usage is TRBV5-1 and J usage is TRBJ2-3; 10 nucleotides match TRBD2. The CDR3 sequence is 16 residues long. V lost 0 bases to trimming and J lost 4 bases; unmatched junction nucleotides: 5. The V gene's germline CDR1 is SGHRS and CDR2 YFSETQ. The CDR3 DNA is TGCGCCAGCAGCTTGGGTGCTAGCGGGGGTGCAGATACGCAGTATTTT. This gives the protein CASSLGASGGADTQYF.

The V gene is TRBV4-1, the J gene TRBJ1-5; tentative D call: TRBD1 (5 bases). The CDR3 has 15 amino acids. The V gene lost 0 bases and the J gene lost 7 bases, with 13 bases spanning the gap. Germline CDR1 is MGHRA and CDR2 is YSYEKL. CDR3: CASSQEGQRGQPQHF. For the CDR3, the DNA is TGCGCCAGCAGCCAAGAGGGGCAGAGGGGACAGCCCCAGCATTTT.

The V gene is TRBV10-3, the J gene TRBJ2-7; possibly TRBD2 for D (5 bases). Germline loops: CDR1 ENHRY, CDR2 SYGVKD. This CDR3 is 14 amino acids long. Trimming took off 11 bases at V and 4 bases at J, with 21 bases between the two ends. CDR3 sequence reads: CASTKMGATYEQYF. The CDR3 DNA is TGTGCCTCAACGAAAATGGGAGCCACTTACGAGCAGTACTTC.